This TCR beta chain came from a study of identical twins. Trimming stripped 3 bases from V and 3 bases from J, with 15 bases between. CDR3 size: 16 residues. A single record per CDR3 protein comes from TCRdb applying MiXCR to the 5' RACE reads. The sample shows about 150,000 distinct CDR3 sequences, approximately 4% of them seen only once. This clonotype was observed at least ten times. This clonotype originated in a man between 18 and 29 years old in good health. This chain links TRBV12-3 or TRBV12-4 with TRBJ2-1, with D possibly called TRBD1 or TRBD2 (6 bases each). The specimen sequenced was memory T cells sorted from blood. The CDR3 sequence is CASSLGAGRSYNEQFF. As DNA, the CDR3 is TGTGCCAGCAGTTTGGGGGCGGGGAGGAGCTACAATGAGCAGTTCTTC.